Shown below are 14 T cell receptor beta chains from a single sample sequenced in a study of T cells in Graves' hyperthyroidism and ophthalmopathy. Amplification of TCR beta CDR3 regions was performed using RNA transcripts as template. Researchers ran a first-round RT-PCR on the TCR CDR3 using the HTBI primer set. TCRdb re-derived calls from the multiplex PCR reads in MiXCR, one entry per CDR3 protein. The data hold more than 500,000 distinct CDR3 sequences, with about 15% observed a single time. The sequenced material came from blood. The source of these receptors is a woman in her twenties or thirties with Graves' ophthalmopathy.

This clonotype was detected many times. The gene calls are TRBV3-1 and TRBJ1-2; D is undetermined. CDR1 and CDR2 from the germline V gene are LGHDT and YNNKEL (reference sequence). The CDR3 totals 15 residues. Trimming removed 4 bases from V and 4 bases from J, with 16 bases in between. CDR3 residues: CASSPGRSRIYGYTF. Written as DNA, the CDR3 is TGTGCCAGCAGCCCCGGGCGTAGCAGAATCTATGGCTACACCTTC.

This clonotype has a count of ten or more. The chain links TRBV11-1 to TRBJ2-7; D is perhaps TRBD1 (6 bases). CDR1 and CDR2 (germline): SGHAT, FQDESV (reference sequence). CDR3 length: 14 amino acids. V was shortened by 0 bases and J by 4 bases, with 10 bases between the two germline ends. CDR3: CASSLAWGQYEQYF. The CDR3 nucleotides are TGTGCCAGCAGCTTAGCCTGGGGGCAATACGAGCAGTACTTC.

The genes are TRBV20-1 and TRBJ2-1; 10 nucleotides match TRBD2. The CDR3 sequence is 13 residues long. The junction had 5 bases not matched to a gene; V was cut back by 5 bases and J by 7 bases. CDR1 and CDR2 (germline): DFQATT, SNEGSKA (reference sequence). In DNA form, the CDR3 reads TGCAGTGCTGCGGGACTAGCGCAAAATGAGCAGTTCTTC. Translation: CSAAGLAQNEQFF.

CDR3 sequence (DNA): TGTGCCAGCAGCGCACCTGAAGGCACAGATACGCAGTATTTT. Translation gives CASSAPEGTDTQYF. The chain couples TRBV9 to TRBJ2-3; no clear D. V lost 3 bases, J lost 1 base, and 9 bases lay in between. This CDR3 has 14 amino acids. CDR1 SGDLS and CDR2 YYNGEE come from the germline V gene.

This sequence joins TRBV5-1 and TRBJ2-2; D gene ambiguous. The V end lost 2 bases, the J end lost 1 base, and 6 bases lay between the germline ends. This CDR3 spans 14 amino acids. Germline CDR1 and CDR2: SGHRS and YFSETQ. The CDR3 coding sequence is TGCGCCAGCAGCTTAACAGAGAACACCGGGGAGCTGTTTTTT. Translating gives CASSLTENTGELFF. Based on the CDR3 plus reference TRBV5-1 and TRBJ2-2, the full variable domain is KAGVTQTPRYLIKTRGQQVTLSCSPISGHRSVSWYQQTPGQGLQFLFEYFSETQRNKGNFPGRFSGRQFSNSRSEMNVSTLELGDSALYLCASSLTENTGELFFGEGSRLTVL.

This clonotype was seen at least ten times. V gene TRBV20-1 combines with J gene TRBJ2-7; D may be TRBD1 (5 bases). Germline assignment: CDR1 DFQATT and CDR2 SNEGSKA (reference sequence). Trimming stripped 7 bases from V and 3 bases from J, with 16 bases between. This CDR3 has 13 amino acids. The CDR3 DNA sequence: TGCAGTGGAGAAATTAGCCAGGGCTACGAGCAGTACTTC. Translating it yields CSGEISQGYEQYF.

CDR3 DNA: TGCGCCAGCAGAAGCGCTGCGAGCCAGAGCACAGATACGCAGTATTTT. This encodes CASRSAASQSTDTQYF. The rearrangement links TRBV5-1 to TRBJ2-3; D uncertain. The germline V gene encodes CDR1 SGHRS and CDR2 YFSETQ. Trimming left V 5 bases short and J 0 bases short, with 16 bases between. This CDR3 spans 16 amino acids.

This clonotype was observed many times. The chain carries TRBV6-1 and TRBJ1-1; TRBD1 might be the D (6 bases). V was cut by 7 bases and J by 8 bases, with 11 bases left in between. Germline V CDR1 and CDR2: MNHNS, SASEGT. The CDR3 spans 11 residues. CDR3 sequence (DNA): TGTGCCAGCATATGGGGGGCGGAAGCTTTCTTT. The encoded protein is CASIWGAEAFF.

This clonotype was seen a handful of times. The V and J genes are TRBV25-1 and TRBJ1-4; the match to TRBD1 covers 7 bases. CDR1 is MGHDK and CDR2 is SYGVNS in the germline V gene. V shed 6 bases, J shed 3 bases, and the junction held 7 bases outside the gene matches. The length of the CDR3 is 15 residues. The CDR3 DNA reads as TGTGCCAGCAGCGTTGAGGACAGGTCTAATGAAAAACTGTTTTTT. It is translated as CASSVEDRSNEKLFF.

In the case of this clonotype: Possible read error: a much larger clone is one base away. J is TRBJ2-1 and V is TRBV6-5; D call uncertain. Deletions cut 2 bases from V and 4 bases from J, with 21 bases between. The CDR3 extends over 18 amino acids. Germline values: CDR1 MNHEY, CDR2 SVGAGI. The CDR3 sequence: CASSYTDRTIISYNEQFF. The CDR3 DNA sequence: TGTGCCAGCAGTTACACAGACCGGACGATAATCTCGTACAATGAGCAGTTCTTC.

This clonotype was detected many times. The J gene is TRBJ2-7, the V gene TRBV2, with a possible D match to TRBD1 (6 bases). The CDR3 spans 14 residues. Germline V CDR1 and CDR2: SNHLY, FYNNEI. Trimming shortened V by 6 bases and J by 4 bases, and 16 bases separated the two germline ends. The CDR3 sequence is CASRGRDKGYEQYF. CDR3 nucleotides: TGTGCCAGCAGAGGTCGGGACAAAGGGTACGAGCAGTACTTC.

V gene TRBV19 combines with J gene TRBJ2-7, with TRBD2 as a possible D gene (5 bases). V was shortened by 3 bases and J by 0 bases, with 15 bases between the two germline ends. Per germline, CDR1 LNHDA and CDR2 SQIVND (reference sequence). This CDR3 has 16 residues. CDR3 in amino acids: CASSMRVLRSSYEQYF. The CDR3 DNA reads as TGTGCCAGTAGTATGAGGGTTTTGAGAAGCTCCTACGAGCAGTACTTC.

Concerning this clonotype: This may come from a read error, since a much larger clone is one base off. V is TRBV15 and J is TRBJ1-1; the match to TRBD1 covers 8 bases. Per germline, CDR1 LNHNV and CDR2 YYDKDF (reference sequence). There are 14 residues in the CDR3. The V gene end was trimmed by 6 bases and the J gene end by 6 bases; junction bases not matched to a gene: 9. Here the CDR3 DNA reads TGTGCCACCAGAAGCCCGGACAGGGCCGCTGAAGCTTTCTTT. Its translation is CATRSPDRAAEAFF.

V usage is TRBV20-1 and J usage is TRBJ2-3; TRBD2 matches 9 bases. This CDR3 has 15 residues. The J segment lost 5 bases and the V segment lost 0 bases, leaving 6 bases of the junction unmatched. CDR1 is DFQATT and CDR2 is SNEGSKA in the germline V gene (reference sequence). The CDR3, as DNA: TGCAGTGCTAGAGATAGCGGGAGAGTTCGAGATACGCAGTATTTT. This encodes CSARDSGRVRDTQYF.